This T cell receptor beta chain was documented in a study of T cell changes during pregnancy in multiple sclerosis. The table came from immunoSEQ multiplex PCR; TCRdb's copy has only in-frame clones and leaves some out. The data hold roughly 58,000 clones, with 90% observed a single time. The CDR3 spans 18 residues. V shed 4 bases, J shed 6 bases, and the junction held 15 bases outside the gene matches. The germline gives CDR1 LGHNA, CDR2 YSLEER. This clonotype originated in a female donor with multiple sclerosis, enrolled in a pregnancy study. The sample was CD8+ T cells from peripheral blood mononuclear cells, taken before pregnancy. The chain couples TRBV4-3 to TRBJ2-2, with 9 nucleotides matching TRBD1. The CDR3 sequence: CASSRPGQGVASAGELFF. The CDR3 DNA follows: TGCGCCAGCAGCCGGCCGGGACAGGGAGTGGCATCCGCCGGGGAGCTGTTTTTT.